These 27 T cell receptor beta chains were sequenced from one sample in a study of blood T cell repertoires in COVID-19. Profiling relied on immunoSEQ multiplex PCR, and the TCRdb table lists in-frame clones only, not all of them. The data show 110,000 to 150,000 clones, 81% seen once. Sequenced input: peripheral blood. These receptors originate from a human donor in a cohort sampled during active COVID-19.

The V call is TRBV6-5, the J call TRBJ1-4, with 7 positions matching TRBD1. This CDR3 has 14 residues. Germline lookup yields CDR1 MNHEY and CDR2 SVGAGI. With 7 bases clipped from V and 3 bases from J, the junction kept 5 bases outside the gene matches. The CDR3 DNA follows: TGTGCCAGCAAGATCGGGACAGCTAATGAAAAACTGTTTTTT. Its translation is CASKIGTANEKLFF.

V is TRBV15 and J is TRBJ2-7, with TRBD2 as a possible D gene (6 bases). This CDR3 is built from 14 residues. V dropped 0 bases and J dropped 6 bases, with 12 bases sitting between them. The germline CDR1 and CDR2 sequences are LNHNV and YYDKDF (reference sequence). The CDR3 here is CATSRDQTGGEQYF. CDR3 nucleotides: TGTGCCACCAGCAGAGATCAGACCGGGGGCGAGCAGTACTTC.

The chain combines TRBV5-1 with TRBJ2-1; perhaps TRBD2 as D (6 bases). CDR1 is SGHRS, CDR2 YFSETQ, per germline. With 4 bases removed from V and 9 bases from J, the gap between germline ends came to 17 bases. The CDR3 sequence is 14 residues long. CDR3 protein: CASSPLTSGGEQFF. The CDR3 DNA sequence: TGCGCCAGCAGCCCCCTGACTAGTGGAGGTGAGCAGTTCTTC.

The sample holds one count of this clone. The J gene is TRBJ2-5, the V gene TRBV7-2; 7 bases agree with TRBD2. The V and J ends lost 5 bases and 5 bases, in that order; junction bases with no gene match: 11. The CDR3 is 15 amino acids. CDR1 and CDR2 (germline): SGHTA, FQGNSA. The CDR3 nucleotides are TGTGCCAGCAGCCCCCTTCGGCCCGGGGGGGAGACCCAGTACTTC. It is translated as CASSPLRPGGETQYF.

This chain links TRBV4-3 with TRBJ2-7, with 7 positions matching TRBD2. The trim removed 1 base at V and 2 bases at J, leaving 8 bases unmatched. The CDR3 runs to 16 residues. CDR1 is LGHNA, CDR2 YSLEER, per germline. The CDR3 DNA reads TGCGCCAGCAGCCAAGGTGGGTCTAGCGGCACCTACGAGCAGTACTTC. Protein: CASSQGGSSGTYEQYF.

This clone was detected once. This chain joins TRBV5-4 and TRBJ2-7, with 10 bases identical to TRBD1. The germline V gene encodes CDR1 SGHNT and CDR2 YYREEE (reference sequence). The trim removed 5 bases at V and 4 bases at J, leaving 6 bases unmatched. CDR3 size: 14 residues. The CDR3 DNA sequence: TGTGCCAGCAGACGACAGGGGGCGGAATACGAGCAGTACTTC. Translated: CASRRQGAEYEQYF.

The chain joins TRBV25-1 to TRBJ2-4; 12 bases are a match to TRBD1. The V gene's germline CDR1 is MGHDK and CDR2 SYGVNS. The J segment lost 10 bases and the V segment lost 1 base, leaving 5 bases of the junction unmatched. The CDR3 extends over 15 amino acids. The CDR3 DNA is TGTGCCAGCAGTGAATCTGGGACAGGGGGCCCAATTCAGTACTTC. It translates to CASSESGTGGPIQYF.

This chain joins TRBV5-1 and TRBJ2-5; D is possibly TRBD1 (5 bases). This CDR3 spans 15 amino acids. Trimming took 0 bases from V and 5 from J, leaving 14 bases between them. Germline assignment: CDR1 SGHRS and CDR2 YFSETQ. The CDR3 protein is CASSLGTPTVETQYF. CDR3 nucleotide sequence: TGCGCCAGCAGCTTGGGGACACCCACAGTGGAGACCCAGTACTTC.

CDR3 in DNA: TGTGCCAGCAGTGCCGGGCCTAGCGCCTACAATGAGCAGTTCTTC. This sequence encodes CASSAGPSAYNEQFF. The J gene is TRBJ2-1, the V gene TRBV27; tentative D call: TRBD2 (6 bases). V was shortened by 5 bases and J by 2 bases, with 13 bases between the two germline ends. The CDR3 length is 15 residues. The germline CDR1 and CDR2 sequences are MNHEY and SMNVEV (reference sequence).

This CDR3 reads CSVGGATNEKLFF. The CDR3 bases are TGCAGCGTCGGAGGGGCAACTAATGAAAAACTGTTTTTT. V and J are TRBV29-1 and TRBJ1-4; maybe TRBD1 (5 bases). V was clipped by 6 bases and J by 0 bases, with 8 bases between them. This CDR3 contains 13 residues. Germline CDR1 SQVTM, CDR2 ANQGSEA. The entire variable domain, with the rest obtained from reference TRBV29-1 and TRBJ1-4, is as follows: SAVISQKPSRDICQRGTSLTIQCQVDSQVTMMFWYRQQPGQSLTLIATANQGSEATYESGFVIDKFPISRPNLTFSTLTVSNMSPEDSSIYLCSVGGATNEKLFFGSGTQLSVL.

The chain employs TRBV20-1 and TRBJ2-7; D uncertain. Germline V lookup: CDR1 DFQATT, CDR2 SNEGSKA (reference sequence). Trimming took 3 bases from V and 0 from J, leaving 12 bases between them. This CDR3 has 14 amino acids. CDR3 sequence reads: CSASGQATSYEQYF. The CDR3 bases are TGCAGTGCTAGTGGGCAGGCTACCTCCTACGAGCAGTACTTC.

The chain couples TRBV24-1 to TRBJ1-3; D possibly corresponds to TRBD1 (5 bases). The V gene's germline CDR1 is KGHDR and CDR2 SFDVKD. CDR3 length: 14 residues. The V gene lost 3 bases and the J gene lost 1 base, with 6 bases spanning the gap. CDR3 residues: CATSDPGSGNTIYF. The DNA of the CDR3 is TGTGCCACCAGTGATCCAGGGTCTGGAAACACCATATATTTT.

The V and J genes are TRBV4-3 and TRBJ2-3; 12 bases align to TRBD2. This CDR3 region has 16 residues. CDR1 and CDR2 (germline): LGHNA, YSLEER. V trimming: 2 bases; J trimming: 2 bases; junction bases outside the gene matches: 2. The CDR3 reads CASSQLAGGFTDTQYF. CDR3 nucleotide sequence: TGCGCCAGCAGCCAACTAGCGGGAGGGTTCACAGATACGCAGTATTTT.

The gene calls are TRBV5-1 and TRBJ2-1, with 9 bases fitting TRBD1. CDR1 SGHRS and CDR2 YFSETQ come from the germline V gene. The trim removed 2 bases at V and 9 bases at J, leaving 9 bases unmatched. The CDR3 is made up of 15 amino acids. Here the CDR3 reads CASSLPTGGLTEQFF. The CDR3 nucleotides read TGCGCCAGCAGCTTACCGACAGGGGGTTTGACTGAGCAGTTCTTC.

The sample holds a few counts of this clone. The chain links TRBV7-9 to TRBJ2-7; maybe TRBD2 (6 bases). The V and J ends lost 5 bases and 5 bases respectively, with 19 bases between them. This CDR3 is built from 15 residues. CDR1 and CDR2 (germline): SEHNR, FQNEAQ (reference sequence). CDR3 DNA sequence: TGTGCCAGCAGCCCTGCACAGGACTGGAGGGACGAGCAGTACTTC. As protein: CASSPAQDWRDEQYF.

The gene calls are TRBV19 and TRBJ2-7; TRBD1 aligns across 10 bases. J lost 4 bases, V lost 7 bases, and 4 bases had no gene match. Germline lookup yields CDR1 LNHDA and CDR2 SQIVND (reference sequence). CDR3 length equals 13 residues. The CDR3 protein is CASMRTGGYEQYF. The CDR3 coding sequence is TGTGCCAGTATGCGGACAGGGGGTTACGAGCAGTACTTC.

This chain connects TRBV6-5 to TRBJ2-7, with TRBD2 matching over 7 bases. This CDR3 region has 14 residues. Germline V lookup: CDR1 MNHEY, CDR2 SVGAGI. After removal of 3 bases from V and 4 bases from J, the junction contained 6 bases not matched to a gene. The CDR3 bases are TGTGCCAGCAGTTATGGACTAGGACTGTACGAGCAGTACTTC. Encoded protein: CASSYGLGLYEQYF.

This clone appeared many times. The rearrangement links TRBV15 to TRBJ2-3, with a weak D call TRBD2 (5 bases). In germline, CDR1 is LNHNV, CDR2 YYDKDF (reference sequence). The CDR3 sequence is 15 residues long. Trimming removed 0 bases from V and 1 base from J, with 8 bases in between. The CDR3 region is CATSREPAGTDTQYF. In nucleotides, the CDR3 is TGTGCCACCAGCAGAGAGCCAGCGGGCACAGATACGCAGTATTTT.

This clone was observed a single time. This chain connects TRBV5-6 to TRBJ2-7; 7 bases map to TRBD2. V lost 1 base and J lost 3; bases outside the gene matches: 7. The CDR3 length is 15 residues. The germline V gene has CDR1 SGHDT and CDR2 YYEEEE. The CDR3 DNA reads TGTGCCAGCAGCTTGTACGCGGGAGAAGACTACGAGCAGTACTTC. Translation gives CASSLYAGEDYEQYF.

V and J are TRBV6-1 and TRBJ2-5; TRBD2 matches at 7 bases. The V segment lost 2 bases and the J segment 5 bases; nucleotides outside the gene matches: 8. Germline V gene data show CDR1 as MNHNS and CDR2 as SASEGT. The CDR3 covers 15 residues. CDR3 sequence (DNA): TGTGCCAGCAGTGAATCGTGGGGGGGGTGGGAGACCCAGTACTTC. Its protein is CASSESWGGWETQYF.

This clone was counted between two and nine times. The rearrangement joins TRBV29-1 to TRBJ2-6; tentative D call: TRBD1 (7 bases). V was shortened by 5 bases and J by 4 bases, with 12 bases between the two germline ends. The germline V gene has CDR1 SQVTM and CDR2 ANQGSEA. CDR3 length: 14 amino acids. The CDR3 DNA sequence: TGCAGCGTTTTGGAGGGGGCAGGGGCCAACGTCCTGACTTTC. Protein sequence: CSVLEGAGANVLTF. The complete variable domain, with remaining parts taken from reference TRBV29-1 and TRBJ2-6, reads SAVISQKPSRDICQRGTSLTIQCQVDSQVTMMFWYRQQPGQSLTLIATANQGSEATYESGFVIDKFPISRPNLTFSTLTVSNMSPEDSSIYLCSVLEGAGANVLTFGAGSRLTVL.

This chain joins TRBV7-3 and TRBJ2-2; 7 bases map to TRBD1. The germline gives CDR1 SGHTA, CDR2 FQGTGA. The CDR3 has 16 residues. V lost 1 base to trimming and J lost 6 bases; unmatched junction nucleotides: 8. The DNA of the CDR3 is TGTGCCAGCAGCTTAAAAGACAGGGAACGGCCCGGGGAGCTGTTTTTT. Its translation: CASSLKDRERPGELFF.

The chain combines TRBV20-1 with TRBJ2-7; no clear D. Germline CDR1 is DFQATT and CDR2 is SNEGSKA (reference sequence). The CDR3 extends over 11 amino acids. Between the trimmed V and J ends, which lost 3 bases and 5 bases, there was a span of 8 bases. The CDR3, as DNA: TGCAGTGCTAGTACTGGGCACGAGCAGTACTTC. Its translation: CSASTGHEQYF.

In its sample, this clone was seen once. V gene TRBV4-1 combines with J gene TRBJ2-5; 9 bases are shared with TRBD2. The V and J ends lost 0 bases and 7 bases, in that order; junction bases with no gene match: 9. Germline V gene sequence: CDR1 MGHRA, CDR2 YSYEKL. This CDR3 comprises 16 residues. DNA of the CDR3: TGCGCCAGCAGCCAAGATCGCGCGGGGGGGGATTTGACCCAGTACTTC. Amino acids: CASSQDRAGGDLTQYF.

The J gene is TRBJ1-1, the V gene TRBV27; D not resolved. CDR1 and CDR2 from the germline V gene are MNHEY and SMNVEV (reference sequence). The CDR3 sequence is 15 residues long. Trimming removed 3 bases at V and 3 bases at J, with 14 bases between. CDR3 loop: CASSFTRYGDTEAFF. The DNA for the CDR3 is TGTGCCAGCAGTTTTACGAGGTACGGGGACACTGAAGCTTTCTTT.

The chain recombines TRBV11-3 with TRBJ2-3; 15 bases are shared with TRBD2. The CDR3 covers 16 residues. Germline V lookup: CDR1 SGHNT, CDR2 YENEEA. J lost 4 bases, V lost 5 bases, and 4 bases had no gene match. The CDR3 sequence is CASSTGLAGGSDTQYF. CDR3 sequence (DNA): TGTGCCAGCAGCACAGGACTAGCGGGAGGGTCAGATACGCAGTATTTT. Supplemented by reference TRBV11-3 and TRBJ2-3, the full variable domain reads EAGVVQSPRYKIIEKKQPVAFWCNPISGHNTLYWYLQNLGQGPELLIRYENEEAVDDSQLPKDRFSAERLKGVDSTLKIQPAELGDSAVYLCASSTGLAGGSDTQYFGPGTRLTVL.

The chain combines TRBV7-3 with TRBJ2-7, with a tentative D call TRBD2 (5 bases). V shed 2 bases and J shed 3 bases, with 8 bases lying between them. The CDR3 loop spans 13 amino acids. Germline CDR1 is SGHTA and CDR2 is FQGTGA. CDR3 nucleotides: TGTGCCAGCAGCTTACACGGGGACTACGAGCAGTACTTC. Translation gives CASSLHGDYEQYF.